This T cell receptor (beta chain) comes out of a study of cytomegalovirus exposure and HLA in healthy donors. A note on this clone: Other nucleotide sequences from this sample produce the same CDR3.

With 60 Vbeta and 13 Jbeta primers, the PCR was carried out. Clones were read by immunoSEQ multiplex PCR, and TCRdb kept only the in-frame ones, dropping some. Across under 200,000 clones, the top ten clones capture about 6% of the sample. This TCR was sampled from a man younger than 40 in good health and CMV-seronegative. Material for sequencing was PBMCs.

This chain's CDR3 is CSVERGGGGGYGYTF. CDR3 sequence (DNA): TGCAGCGTTGAAAGGGGCGGGGGAGGAGGCTATGGCTACACCTTC. The chain is built from TRBV29-1 and TRBJ1-2; TRBD1 is a possible D gene (5 bases). This CDR3 has 15 amino acids. The germline gives CDR1 SQVTM, CDR2 ANQGSEA. Between the trimmed V and J ends, which lost 2 bases and 4 bases, there was a span of 17 bases. The full variable domain, completed using reference TRBV29-1 and TRBJ1-2, is SAVISQKPSRDICQRGTSLTIQCQVDSQVTMMFWYRQQPGQSLTLIATANQGSEATYESGFVIDKFPISRPNLTFSTLTVSNMSPEDSSIYLCSVERGGGGGYGYTFGSGTRLTVV.